This T cell receptor (beta chain) was captured in a study of shared T cell receptors in the human thymus. Sequenced by immunoSEQ multiplex PCR; TCRdb stores in-frame clones only, minus some. The repertoire has hundreds of thousands of clones, over 75% of them found once; the top ten carry about 0.01%. CDR3 length: 14 residues. The V gene's germline CDR1 is SNHLY and CDR2 FYNNEI. V lost 7 bases and J lost 2; bases outside the gene matches: 6. These data are also associated with another study on human thymus T cells. That publication notes: Corrective heart surgery yielded the resections from which the thymus tissue came. Thymic and blood repertoires seemed to favor certain V and J genes. Unrelated individuals reportedly shared highly overlapping thymic TCR repertoires.

The sample comprised thymocytes. The chain combines TRBV2 with TRBJ2-3, with TRBD2 matching over 7 bases. This receptor was obtained from a boy under two years old with a congenital heart defect. The CDR3 protein is CASTTSRVTDTQYF. The CDR3 DNA reads TGTGCCAGCACGACTAGCAGGGTCACAGATACGCAGTATTTT.